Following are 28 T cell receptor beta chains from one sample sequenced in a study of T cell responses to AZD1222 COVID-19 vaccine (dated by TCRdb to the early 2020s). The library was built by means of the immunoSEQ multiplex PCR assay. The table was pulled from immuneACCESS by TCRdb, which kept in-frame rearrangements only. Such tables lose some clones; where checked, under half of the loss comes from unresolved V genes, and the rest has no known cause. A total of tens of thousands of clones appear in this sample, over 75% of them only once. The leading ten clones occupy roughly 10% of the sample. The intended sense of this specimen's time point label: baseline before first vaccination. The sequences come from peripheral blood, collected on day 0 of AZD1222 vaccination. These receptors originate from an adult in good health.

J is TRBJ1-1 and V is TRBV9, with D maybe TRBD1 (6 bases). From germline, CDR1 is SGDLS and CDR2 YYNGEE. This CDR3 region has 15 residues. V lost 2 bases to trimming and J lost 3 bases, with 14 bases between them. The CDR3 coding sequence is TGTGCCAGCAGCGTGGGGGCCCCTGGTTACACTGAAGCTTTCTTT. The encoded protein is CASSVGAPGYTEAFF.

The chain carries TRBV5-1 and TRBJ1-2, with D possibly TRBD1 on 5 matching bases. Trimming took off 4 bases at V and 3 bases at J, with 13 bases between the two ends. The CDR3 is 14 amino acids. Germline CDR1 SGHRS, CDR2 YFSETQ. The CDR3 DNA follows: TGCGCCAGCAGCACATCCGGGACGGACTATGGCTACACCTTC. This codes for CASSTSGTDYGYTF.

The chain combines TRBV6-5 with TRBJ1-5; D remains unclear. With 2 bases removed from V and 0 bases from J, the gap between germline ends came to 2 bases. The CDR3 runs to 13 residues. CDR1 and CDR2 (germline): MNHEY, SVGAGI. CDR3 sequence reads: CASSYSSNQPQHF. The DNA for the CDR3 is TGTGCCAGCAGTTACAGTAGCAATCAGCCCCAGCATTTT.

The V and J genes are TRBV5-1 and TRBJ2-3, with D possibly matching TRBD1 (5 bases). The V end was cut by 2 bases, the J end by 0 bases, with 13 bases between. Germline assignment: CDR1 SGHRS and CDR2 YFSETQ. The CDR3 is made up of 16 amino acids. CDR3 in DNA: TGCGCCAGCAGCTTAGGGGCCGACTCTAGCACAGATACGCAGTATTTT. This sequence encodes CASSLGADSSTDTQYF.

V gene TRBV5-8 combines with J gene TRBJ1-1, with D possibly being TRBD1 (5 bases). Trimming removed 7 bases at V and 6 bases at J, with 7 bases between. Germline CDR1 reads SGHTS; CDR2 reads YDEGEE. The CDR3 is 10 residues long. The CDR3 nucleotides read TGTGCCAGCGGAGGGGCTGAAGCTTTCTTT. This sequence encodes CASGGAEAFF.

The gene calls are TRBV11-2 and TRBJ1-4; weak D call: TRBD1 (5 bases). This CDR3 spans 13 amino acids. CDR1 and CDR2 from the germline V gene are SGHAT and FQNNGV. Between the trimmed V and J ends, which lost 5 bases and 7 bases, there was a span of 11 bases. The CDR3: CASSPRQGEKLFF. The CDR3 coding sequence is TGTGCCAGCAGCCCCCGGCAGGGTGAAAAACTGTTTTTT.

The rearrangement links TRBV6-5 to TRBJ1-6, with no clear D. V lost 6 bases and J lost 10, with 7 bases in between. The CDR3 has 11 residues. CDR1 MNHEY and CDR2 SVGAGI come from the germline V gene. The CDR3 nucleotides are TGTGCCAGCAGCGCAGACTCACCCCTCCACTTT. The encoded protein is CASSADSPLHF.

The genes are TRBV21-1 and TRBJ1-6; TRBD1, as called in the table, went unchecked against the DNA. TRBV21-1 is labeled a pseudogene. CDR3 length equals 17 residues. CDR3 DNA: TGTGCCAGCAGCTCACCCTCAGGGGATTTCCCTAATTCACCCCTCCACTTT. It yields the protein CASSSPSGDFPNSPLHF.

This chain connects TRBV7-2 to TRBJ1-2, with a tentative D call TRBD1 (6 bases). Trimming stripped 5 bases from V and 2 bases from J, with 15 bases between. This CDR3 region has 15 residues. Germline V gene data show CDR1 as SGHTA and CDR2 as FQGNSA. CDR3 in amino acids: CASSRPGQLNYGYTF. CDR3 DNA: TGTGCCAGCAGCCGTCCGGGACAACTAAACTATGGCTACACCTTC.

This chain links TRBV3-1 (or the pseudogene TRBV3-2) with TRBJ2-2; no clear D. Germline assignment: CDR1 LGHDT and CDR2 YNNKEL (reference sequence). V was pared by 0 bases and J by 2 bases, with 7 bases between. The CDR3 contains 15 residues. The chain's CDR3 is CASSQDLLNTGELFF. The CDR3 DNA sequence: TGTGCCAGCAGCCAAGATCTTCTTAACACCGGGGAGCTGTTTTTT.

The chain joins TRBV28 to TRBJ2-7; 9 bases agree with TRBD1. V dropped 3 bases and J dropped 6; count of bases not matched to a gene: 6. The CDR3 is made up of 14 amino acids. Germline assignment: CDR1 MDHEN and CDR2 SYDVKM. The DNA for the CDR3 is TGTGCCAGCAGTTTCTCGGGACAGGGATCCGAGCAGTACTTC. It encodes CASSFSGQGSEQYF.

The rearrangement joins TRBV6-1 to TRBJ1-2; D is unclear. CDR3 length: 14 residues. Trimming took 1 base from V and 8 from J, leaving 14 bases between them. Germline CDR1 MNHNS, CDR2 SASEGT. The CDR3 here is CASSEDFPGLGYTF. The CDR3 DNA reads TGTGCCAGCAGTGAAGACTTCCCAGGACTAGGCTACACCTTC.

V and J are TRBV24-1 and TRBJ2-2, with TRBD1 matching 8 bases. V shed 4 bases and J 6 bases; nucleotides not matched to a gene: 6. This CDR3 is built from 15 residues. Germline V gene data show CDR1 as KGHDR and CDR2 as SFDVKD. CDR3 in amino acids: CATSDPGQGSGELFF. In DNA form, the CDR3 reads TGTGCCACCAGTGACCCCGGACAGGGATCCGGGGAGCTGTTTTTT.

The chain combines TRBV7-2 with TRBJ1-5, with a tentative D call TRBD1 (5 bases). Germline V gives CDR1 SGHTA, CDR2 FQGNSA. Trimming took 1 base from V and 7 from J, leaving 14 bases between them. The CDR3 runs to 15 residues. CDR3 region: CASSLDSAGLQPQHF. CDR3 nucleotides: TGTGCCAGCAGCTTAGATAGCGCAGGGCTCCAGCCCCAGCATTTT.

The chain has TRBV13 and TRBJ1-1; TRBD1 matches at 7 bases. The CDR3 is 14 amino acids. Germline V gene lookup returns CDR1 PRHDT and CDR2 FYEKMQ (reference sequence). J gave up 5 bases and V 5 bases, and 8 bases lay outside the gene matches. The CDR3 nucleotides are TGTGCCAGCAGCGTCCGACAGGGAAAGACTGAAGCTTTCTTT. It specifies CASSVRQGKTEAFF.

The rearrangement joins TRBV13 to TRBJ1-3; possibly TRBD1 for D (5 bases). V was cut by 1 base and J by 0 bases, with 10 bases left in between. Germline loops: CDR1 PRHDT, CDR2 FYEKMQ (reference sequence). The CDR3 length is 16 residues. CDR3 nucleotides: TGTGCCAGCAGCTTAGCGGACACCAGCTCTGGAAACACCATATATTTT. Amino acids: CASSLADTSSGNTIYF.

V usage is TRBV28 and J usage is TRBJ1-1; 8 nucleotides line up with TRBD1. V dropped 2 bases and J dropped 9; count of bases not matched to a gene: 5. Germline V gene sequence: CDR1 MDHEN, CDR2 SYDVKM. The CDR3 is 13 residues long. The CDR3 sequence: CASSLRLRGQAFF. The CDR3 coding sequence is TGTGCCAGCAGTTTACGCCTCAGGGGGCAAGCTTTCTTT.

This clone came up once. This CDR3 is CAFDGAGPSPLHF. CDR3 in DNA: TGTGCCTTTGACGGGGCAGGGCCTTCACCCCTCCACTTT. This chain uses TRBV30 with TRBJ1-6; D may be TRBD1 (5 bases). Germline V CDR1 and CDR2: GTSNPN, SVGIG (reference sequence). Between the trimmed V and J ends, which lost 7 bases and 9 bases, there was a span of 16 bases. The CDR3 length is 13 residues.

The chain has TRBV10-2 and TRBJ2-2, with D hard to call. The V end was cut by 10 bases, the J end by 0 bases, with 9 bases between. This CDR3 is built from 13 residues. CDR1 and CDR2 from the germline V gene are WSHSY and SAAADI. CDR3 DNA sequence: TGCGCCACTCGCCAACCGAACACCGGGGAGCTGTTTTTT. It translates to CATRQPNTGELFF.

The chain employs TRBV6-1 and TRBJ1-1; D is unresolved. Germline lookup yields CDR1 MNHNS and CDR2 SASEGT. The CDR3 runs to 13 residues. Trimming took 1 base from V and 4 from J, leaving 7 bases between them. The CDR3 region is CASSEVYRTEAFF. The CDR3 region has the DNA TGTGCCAGCAGTGAAGTGTACCGCACTGAAGCTTTCTTT.

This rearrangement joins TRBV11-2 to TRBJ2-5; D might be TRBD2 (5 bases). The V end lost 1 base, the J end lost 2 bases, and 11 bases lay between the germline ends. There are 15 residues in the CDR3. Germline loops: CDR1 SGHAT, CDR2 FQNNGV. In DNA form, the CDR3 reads TGTGCCAGCAGCTTAGGTGCTAGCAAACAAGAGACCCAGTACTTC. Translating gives CASSLGASKQETQYF.

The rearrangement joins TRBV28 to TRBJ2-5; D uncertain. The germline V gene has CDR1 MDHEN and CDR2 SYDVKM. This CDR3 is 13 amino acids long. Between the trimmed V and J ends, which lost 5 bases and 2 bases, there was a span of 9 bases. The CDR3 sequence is CASSRTKQETQYF. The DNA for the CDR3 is TGTGCCAGCAGTCGGACGAAGCAAGAGACCCAGTACTTC.

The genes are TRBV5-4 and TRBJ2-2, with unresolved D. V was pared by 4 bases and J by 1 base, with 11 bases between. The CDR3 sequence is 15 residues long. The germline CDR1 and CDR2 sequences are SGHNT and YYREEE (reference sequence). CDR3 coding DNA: TGTGCCAGCAGCAGGACCTACGGGAACACCGGGGAGCTGTTTTTT. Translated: CASSRTYGNTGELFF.

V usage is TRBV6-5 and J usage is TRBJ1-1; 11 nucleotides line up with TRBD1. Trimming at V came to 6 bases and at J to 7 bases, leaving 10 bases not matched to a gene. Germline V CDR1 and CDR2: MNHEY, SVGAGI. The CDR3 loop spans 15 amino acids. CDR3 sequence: CASRTRTGGAGEAFF. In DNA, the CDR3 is TGTGCCAGCAGGACCCGGACAGGGGGCGCCGGTGAAGCTTTCTTT.

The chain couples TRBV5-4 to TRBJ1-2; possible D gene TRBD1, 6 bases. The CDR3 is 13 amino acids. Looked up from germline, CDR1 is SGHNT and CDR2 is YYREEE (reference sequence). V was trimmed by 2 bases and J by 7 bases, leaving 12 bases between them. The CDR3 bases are TGTGCCAGCAGCTTACAGGGTGTGCGTGGCTACACCTTC. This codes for CASSLQGVRGYTF.

The CDR3 sequence: CASSWGQGRGYTF. CDR3 DNA sequence: TGTGCCAGCAGTTGGGGGCAGGGACGTGGCTACACCTTC. The rearrangement joins TRBV12-3 or TRBV12-4 to TRBJ1-2; possible D gene TRBD1, 6 bases. This CDR3 is 13 amino acids long. V was shortened by 4 bases and J by 7 bases, with 13 bases between the two germline ends.

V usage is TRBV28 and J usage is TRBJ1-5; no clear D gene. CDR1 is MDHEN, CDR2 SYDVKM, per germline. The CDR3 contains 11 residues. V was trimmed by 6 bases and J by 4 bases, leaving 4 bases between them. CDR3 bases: TGTGCCAGCAGCCGTAATCAGCCCCAGCATTTT. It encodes CASSRNQPQHF.

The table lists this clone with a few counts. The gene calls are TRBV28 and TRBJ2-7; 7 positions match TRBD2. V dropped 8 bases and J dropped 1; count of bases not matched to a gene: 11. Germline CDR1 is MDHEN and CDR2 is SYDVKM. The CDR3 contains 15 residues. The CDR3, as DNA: TGTGCCAGCGCCGGCACCGGGACTAAATCCTACGAGCAGTACTTC. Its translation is CASAGTGTKSYEQYF.